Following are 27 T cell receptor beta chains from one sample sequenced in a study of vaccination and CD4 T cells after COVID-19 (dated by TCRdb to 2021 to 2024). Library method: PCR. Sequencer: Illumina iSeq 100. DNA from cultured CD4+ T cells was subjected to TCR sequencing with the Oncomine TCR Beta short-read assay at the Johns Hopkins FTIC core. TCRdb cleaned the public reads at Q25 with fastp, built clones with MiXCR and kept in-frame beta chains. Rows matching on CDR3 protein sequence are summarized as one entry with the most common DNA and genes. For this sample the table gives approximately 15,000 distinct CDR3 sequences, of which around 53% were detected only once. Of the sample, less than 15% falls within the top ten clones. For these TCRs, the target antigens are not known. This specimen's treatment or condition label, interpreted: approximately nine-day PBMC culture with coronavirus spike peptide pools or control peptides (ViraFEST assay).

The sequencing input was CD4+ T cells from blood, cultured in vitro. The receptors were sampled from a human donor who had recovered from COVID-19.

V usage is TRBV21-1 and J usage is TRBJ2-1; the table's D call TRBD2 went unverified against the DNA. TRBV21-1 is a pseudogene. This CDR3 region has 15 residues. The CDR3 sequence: CASSKRQREGHEQFF. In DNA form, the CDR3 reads TGTGCCAGCAGCAAACGCCAGCGGGAGGGCCATGAGCAGTTCTTC.

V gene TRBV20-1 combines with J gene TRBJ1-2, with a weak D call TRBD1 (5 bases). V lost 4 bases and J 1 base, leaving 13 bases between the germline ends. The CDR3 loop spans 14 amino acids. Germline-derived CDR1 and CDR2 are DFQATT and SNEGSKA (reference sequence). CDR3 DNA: TGCAGTGCTAAAACTCCCGGGGGTAACTATGGCTACACCTTC. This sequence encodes CSAKTPGGNYGYTF.

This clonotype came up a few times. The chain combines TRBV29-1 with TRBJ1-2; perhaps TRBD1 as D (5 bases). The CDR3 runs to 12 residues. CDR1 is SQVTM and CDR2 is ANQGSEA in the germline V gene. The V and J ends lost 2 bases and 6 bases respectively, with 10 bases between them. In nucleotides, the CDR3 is TGCAGCGTTGAATCGGGGCAGGATGGCTACACCTTC. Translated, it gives CSVESGQDGYTF.

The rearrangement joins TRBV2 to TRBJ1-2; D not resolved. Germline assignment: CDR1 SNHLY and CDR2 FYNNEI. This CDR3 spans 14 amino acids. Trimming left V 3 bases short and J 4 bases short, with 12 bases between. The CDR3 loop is CASSEVLRLYGYTF. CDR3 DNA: TGTGCCAGCAGTGAGGTCCTTCGCCTCTATGGCTACACCTTC.

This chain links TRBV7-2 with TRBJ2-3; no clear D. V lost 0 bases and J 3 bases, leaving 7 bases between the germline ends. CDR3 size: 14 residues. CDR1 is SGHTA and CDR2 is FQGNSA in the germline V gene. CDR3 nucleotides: TGTGCCAGCAGCTTAGCGGGGATAACAGATACGCAGTATTTT. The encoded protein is CASSLAGITDTQYF.

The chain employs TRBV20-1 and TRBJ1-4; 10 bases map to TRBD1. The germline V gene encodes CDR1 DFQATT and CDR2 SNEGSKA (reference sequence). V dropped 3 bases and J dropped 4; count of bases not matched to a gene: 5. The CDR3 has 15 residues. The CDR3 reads CSASDWTGGNEKLFF. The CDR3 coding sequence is TGCAGTGCTAGCGACTGGACAGGGGGTAATGAAAAACTGTTTTTT.

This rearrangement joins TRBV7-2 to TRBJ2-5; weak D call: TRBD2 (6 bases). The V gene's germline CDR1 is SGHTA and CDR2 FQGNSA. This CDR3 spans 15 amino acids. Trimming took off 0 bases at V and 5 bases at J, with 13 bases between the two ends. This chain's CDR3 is CASSLAGGESETQYF. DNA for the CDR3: TGTGCCAGCAGCTTAGCGGGCGGGGAAAGCGAGACCCAGTACTTC.

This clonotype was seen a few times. CDR3 sequence: CASSEKGVGGYTF. Here the CDR3 DNA reads TGTGCCAGCAGTGAGAAAGGGGTGGGCGGCTACACCTTC. The chain uses TRBV6-4 and TRBJ1-2; weak D call: TRBD1 (5 bases). The CDR3 contains 13 residues. Looked up from germline, CDR1 is MRHNA and CDR2 is SNTAGT. V lost 3 bases, J lost 8 bases, and 13 bases lay in between.

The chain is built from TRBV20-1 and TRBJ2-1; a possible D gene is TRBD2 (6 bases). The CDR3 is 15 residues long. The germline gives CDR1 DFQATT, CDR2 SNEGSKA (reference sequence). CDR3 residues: CSAFTGGTTHNEQFF. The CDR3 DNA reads TGCAGCGCTTTCACCGGGGGTACAACTCATAATGAGCAGTTCTTC.

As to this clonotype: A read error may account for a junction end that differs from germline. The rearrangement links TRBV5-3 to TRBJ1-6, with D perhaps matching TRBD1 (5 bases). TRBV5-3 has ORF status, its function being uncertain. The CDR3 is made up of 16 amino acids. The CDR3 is CASSWGRGRGKSPLHF. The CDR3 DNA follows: TGTGCCAGCAGCTGGGGCCGGGGTCGAGGGAAATCACCCCTCCACTTT.

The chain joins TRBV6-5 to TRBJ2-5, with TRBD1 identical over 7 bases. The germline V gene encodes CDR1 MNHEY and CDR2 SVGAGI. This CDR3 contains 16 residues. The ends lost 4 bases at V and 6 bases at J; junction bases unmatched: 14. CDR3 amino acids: CASSLTTGVGPKTQYF. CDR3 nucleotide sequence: TGTGCCAGCAGTTTAACTACAGGGGTTGGTCCGAAGACCCAGTACTTC.

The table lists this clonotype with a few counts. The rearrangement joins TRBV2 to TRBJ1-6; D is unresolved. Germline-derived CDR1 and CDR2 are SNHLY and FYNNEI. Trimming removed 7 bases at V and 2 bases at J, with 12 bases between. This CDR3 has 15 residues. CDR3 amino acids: CASILTLTYNSPLHF. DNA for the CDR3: TGTGCCAGCATCTTAACCCTAACCTATAATTCACCCCTCCACTTT.

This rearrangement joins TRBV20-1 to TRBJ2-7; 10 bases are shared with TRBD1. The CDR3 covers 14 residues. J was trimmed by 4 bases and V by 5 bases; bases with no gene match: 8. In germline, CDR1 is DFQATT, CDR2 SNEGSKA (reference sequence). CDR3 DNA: TGCAGTGCTCCAGCCGGGACAGGGGCGTACGAGCAGTACTTC. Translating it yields CSAPAGTGAYEQYF.

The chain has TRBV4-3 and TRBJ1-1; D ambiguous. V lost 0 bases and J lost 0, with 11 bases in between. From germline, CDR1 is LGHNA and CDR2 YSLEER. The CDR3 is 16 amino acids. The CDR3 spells CASSQDTAPLNTEAFF. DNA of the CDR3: TGCGCCAGCAGCCAAGATACGGCACCCCTGAACACTGAAGCTTTCTTT.

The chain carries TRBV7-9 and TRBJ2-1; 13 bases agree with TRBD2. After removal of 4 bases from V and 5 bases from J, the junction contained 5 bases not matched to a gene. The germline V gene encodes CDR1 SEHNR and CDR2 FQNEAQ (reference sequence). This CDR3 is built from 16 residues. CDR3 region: CASSWTSGSPHNEQFF. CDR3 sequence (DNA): TGTGCCAGCAGCTGGACTAGCGGGAGTCCCCACAATGAGCAGTTCTTC.

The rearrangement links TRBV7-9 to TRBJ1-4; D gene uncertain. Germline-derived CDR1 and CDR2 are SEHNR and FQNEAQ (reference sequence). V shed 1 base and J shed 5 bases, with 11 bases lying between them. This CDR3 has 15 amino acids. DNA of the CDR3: TGTGCCAGCAGCTTAGGTTTCAGTTTAAATGAAAAACTGTTTTTT. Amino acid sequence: CASSLGFSLNEKLFF.

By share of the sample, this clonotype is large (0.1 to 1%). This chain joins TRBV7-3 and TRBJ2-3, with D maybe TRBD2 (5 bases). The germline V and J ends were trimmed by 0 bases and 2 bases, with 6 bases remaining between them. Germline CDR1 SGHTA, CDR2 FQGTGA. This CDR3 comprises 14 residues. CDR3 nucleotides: TGTGCCAGCAGCTTAACACGGGACACAGATACGCAGTATTTT. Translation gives CASSLTRDTDTQYF.

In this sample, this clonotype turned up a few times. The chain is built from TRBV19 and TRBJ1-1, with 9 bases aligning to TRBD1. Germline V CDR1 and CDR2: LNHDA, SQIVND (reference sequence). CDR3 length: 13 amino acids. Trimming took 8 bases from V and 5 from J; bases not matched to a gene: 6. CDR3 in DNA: TGTGCCAGTCTGAGGACAGGGGCTACTGAAGCTTTCTTT. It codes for CASLRTGATEAFF.

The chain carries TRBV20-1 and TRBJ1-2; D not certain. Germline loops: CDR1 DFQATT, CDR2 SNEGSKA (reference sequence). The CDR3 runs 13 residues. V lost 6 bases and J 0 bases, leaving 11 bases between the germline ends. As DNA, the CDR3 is TGCAGTGCGATGGCAGGCACTAACTATGGCTACACCTTC. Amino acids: CSAMAGTNYGYTF.

The CDR3 loop reads CSVRGRFSTDTQYF. As DNA, the CDR3 is TGCAGCGTCCGCGGAAGATTTAGCACAGATACGCAGTATTTT. The chain has TRBV29-1 and TRBJ2-3; D is ambiguous. Trimming removed 6 bases from V and 0 bases from J, with 13 bases in between. Germline V CDR1 and CDR2: SQVTM, ANQGSEA. The CDR3 extends over 14 amino acids.

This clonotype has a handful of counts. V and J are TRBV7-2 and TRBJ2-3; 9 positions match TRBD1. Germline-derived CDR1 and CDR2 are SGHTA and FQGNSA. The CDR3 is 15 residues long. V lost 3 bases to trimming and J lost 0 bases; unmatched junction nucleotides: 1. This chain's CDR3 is CASSFGTGSTDTQYF. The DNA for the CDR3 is TGTGCCAGCAGCTTCGGGACAGGGAGCACAGATACGCAGTATTTT.

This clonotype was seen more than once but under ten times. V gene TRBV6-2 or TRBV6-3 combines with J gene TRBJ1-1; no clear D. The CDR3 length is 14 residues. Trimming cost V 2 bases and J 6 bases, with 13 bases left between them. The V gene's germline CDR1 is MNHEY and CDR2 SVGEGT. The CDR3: CASSYGQSIPEAFF. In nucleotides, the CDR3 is TGTGCCAGCAGTTACGGGCAGTCTATCCCTGAAGCTTTCTTT.

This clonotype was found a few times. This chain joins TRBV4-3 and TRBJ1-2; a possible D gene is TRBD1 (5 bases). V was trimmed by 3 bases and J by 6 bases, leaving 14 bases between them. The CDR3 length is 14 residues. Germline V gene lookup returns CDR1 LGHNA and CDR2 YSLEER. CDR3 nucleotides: TGCGCCAGCAGCCAGGGACGGACGAGTCATGGCTACACCTTC. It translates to CASSQGRTSHGYTF.

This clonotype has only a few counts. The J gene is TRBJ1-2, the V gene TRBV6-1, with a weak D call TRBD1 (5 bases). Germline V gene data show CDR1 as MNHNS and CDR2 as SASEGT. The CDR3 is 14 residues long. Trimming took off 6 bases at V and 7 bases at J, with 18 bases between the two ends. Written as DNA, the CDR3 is TGTGCCAGCAGCACCCCGGGACGGTGGTTTGGCTACACCTTC. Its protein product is CASSTPGRWFGYTF.

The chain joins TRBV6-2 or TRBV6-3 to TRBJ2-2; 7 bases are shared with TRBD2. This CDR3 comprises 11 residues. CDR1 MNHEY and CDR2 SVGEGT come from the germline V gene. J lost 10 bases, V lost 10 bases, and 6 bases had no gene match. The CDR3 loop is CATGGGKELFF. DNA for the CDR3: TGTGCCACGGGCGGGGGAAAGGAGCTGTTTTTT.

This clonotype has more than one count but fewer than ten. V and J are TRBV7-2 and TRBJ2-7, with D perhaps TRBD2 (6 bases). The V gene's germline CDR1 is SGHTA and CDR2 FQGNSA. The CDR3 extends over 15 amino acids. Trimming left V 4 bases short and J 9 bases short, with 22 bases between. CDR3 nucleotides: TGTGCCAGCAGCTCTCAAGCTCTCGGGGGAGTGCGGCAGTACTTC. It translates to CASSSQALGGVRQYF.

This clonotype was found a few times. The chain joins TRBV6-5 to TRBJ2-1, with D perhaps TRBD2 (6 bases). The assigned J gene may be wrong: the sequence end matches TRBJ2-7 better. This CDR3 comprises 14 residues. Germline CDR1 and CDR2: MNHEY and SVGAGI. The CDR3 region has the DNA TGTGCCAGCAGTTACTCGACTAGGGAATACGAGCAGTACTTC. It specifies CASSYSTREYEQYF.